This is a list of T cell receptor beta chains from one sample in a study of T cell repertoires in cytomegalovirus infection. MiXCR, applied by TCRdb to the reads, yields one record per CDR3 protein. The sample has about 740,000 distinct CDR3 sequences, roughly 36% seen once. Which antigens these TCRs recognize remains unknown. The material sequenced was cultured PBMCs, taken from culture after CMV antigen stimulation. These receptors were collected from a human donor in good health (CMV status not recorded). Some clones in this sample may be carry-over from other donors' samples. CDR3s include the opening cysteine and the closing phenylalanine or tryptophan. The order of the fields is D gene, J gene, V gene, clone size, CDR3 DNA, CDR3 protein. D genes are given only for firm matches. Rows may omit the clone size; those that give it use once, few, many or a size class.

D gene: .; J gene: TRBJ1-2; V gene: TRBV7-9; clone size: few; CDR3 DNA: TGTGCCAGCAGCTTAGTTGGGGCGCGACTAGCTAACTATGGCTACACCTTC; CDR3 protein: CASSLVGARLANYGYTF
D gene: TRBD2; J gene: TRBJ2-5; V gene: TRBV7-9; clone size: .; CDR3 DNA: TGTGCCAGCAGCATTAGCGGGGGTACCCAAGAGACCCAGTACTTC; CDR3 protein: CASSISGGTQETQYF
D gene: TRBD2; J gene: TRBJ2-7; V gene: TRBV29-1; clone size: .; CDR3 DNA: TGCAGCGTTGTTGGGACTAGCGGGGGGGCCCACGAGCAGTACTTC; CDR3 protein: CSVVGTSGGAHEQYF
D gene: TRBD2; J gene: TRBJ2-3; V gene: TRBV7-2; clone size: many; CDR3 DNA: TGTGCCAGCAGCCATGGAACGGACGGTCGGGGACTAGCGGATGATACGCAGTATTTT; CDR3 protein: CASSHGTDGRGLADDTQYF
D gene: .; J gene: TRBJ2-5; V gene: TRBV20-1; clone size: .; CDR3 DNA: TGCAGTGCTAGTGGGACTTTGGGGGAGACCCAGTACTTC; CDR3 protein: CSASGTLGETQYF
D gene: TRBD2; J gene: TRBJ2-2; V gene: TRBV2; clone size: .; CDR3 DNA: TGTGCCAGCAGAAAGGGACTAGCGGGCACCGGGGAGCTGTTTTTT; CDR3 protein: CASRKGLAGTGELFF
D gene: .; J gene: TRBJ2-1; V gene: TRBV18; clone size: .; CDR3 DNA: TGTGCCAGCTCACCACCGTTGTCGCGTGAGCAGTTCTTC; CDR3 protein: CASSPPLSREQFF
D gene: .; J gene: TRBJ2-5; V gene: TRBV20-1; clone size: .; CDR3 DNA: TGCAGTGCCACCTGGAGAAGGGTCCACCAAGAGACCCAGTACTTC; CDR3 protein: CSATWRRVHQETQYF
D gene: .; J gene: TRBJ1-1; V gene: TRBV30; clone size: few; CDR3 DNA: TGTGCCTGGAGTACCTTGGGCTTCCCGACTGAAGCTTTCTTT; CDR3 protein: CAWSTLGFPTEAFF
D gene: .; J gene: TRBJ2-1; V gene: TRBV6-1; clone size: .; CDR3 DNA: TGTGCCAGCAGACAGATCTACAATGAGCAGTTCTTC; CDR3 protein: CASRQIYNEQFF
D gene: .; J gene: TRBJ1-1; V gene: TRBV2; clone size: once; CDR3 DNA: TGTGCCAGCAGTGTGGGCGGGGGAACGCACACTGAAGCTTTCTTT; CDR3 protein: CASSVGGGTHTEAFF
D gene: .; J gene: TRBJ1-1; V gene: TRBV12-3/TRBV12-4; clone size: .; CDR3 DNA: TGTGCCAGCAGCCCTGAACAGGGAGCTTTCTTT; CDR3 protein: CASSPEQGAFF
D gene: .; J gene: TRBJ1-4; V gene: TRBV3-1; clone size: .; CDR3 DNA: TGTGCCAGCAGCCAAGTGGGGACGCTTGAAAAACTGTTTTTT; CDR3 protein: CASSQVGTLEKLFF
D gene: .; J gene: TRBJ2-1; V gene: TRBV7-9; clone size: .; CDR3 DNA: TGTGCCAGCAGCATTAAGGGACCAGGACCCCGCACATGGGATGAGCAGTTCTTC; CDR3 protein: CASSIKGPGPRTWDEQFF
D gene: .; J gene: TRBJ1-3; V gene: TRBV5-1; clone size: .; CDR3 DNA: TGCGCCAGCAGCCCAGCAGTTGGGGGCTCTGGAAACACCATATATTTT; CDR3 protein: CASSPAVGGSGNTIYF
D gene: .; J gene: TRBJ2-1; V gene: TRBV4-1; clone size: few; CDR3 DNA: TGCGCCAGCAGCCAAGATCGACTCGGGGGCCGACTTTACAATGAGCAGTTCTTC; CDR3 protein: CASSQDRLGGRLYNEQFF
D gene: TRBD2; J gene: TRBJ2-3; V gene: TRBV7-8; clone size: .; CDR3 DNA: TGTGCCAGCAGCTTCACTAGCGGCTATCCTAGCACAGATACGCAGTATTTT; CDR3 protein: CASSFTSGYPSTDTQYF
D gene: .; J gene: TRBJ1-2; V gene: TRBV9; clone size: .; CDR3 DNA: TGTGCCAGCAGCCCCGGTTGGGGGGGTCGTGGCTACACCTTC; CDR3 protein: CASSPGWGGRGYTF
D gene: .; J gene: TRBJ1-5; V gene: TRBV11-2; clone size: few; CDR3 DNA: TGTGCCAGCAGCTTAGTGGCAGGTTATAGCAATCAGCCCCAGCATTTT; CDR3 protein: CASSLVAGYSNQPQHF
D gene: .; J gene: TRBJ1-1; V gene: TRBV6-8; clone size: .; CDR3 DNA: TGTGCCAGCATTTCTGCTGGGGACACTGAAGCTTTCTTT; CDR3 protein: CASISAGDTEAFF
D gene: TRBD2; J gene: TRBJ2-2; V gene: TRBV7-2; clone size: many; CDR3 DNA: TGTGCCAGCAGCTTAGGCCTAGCGGGGGGGCGTGGCGGGGAGCTGTTTTTT; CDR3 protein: CASSLGLAGGRGGELFF
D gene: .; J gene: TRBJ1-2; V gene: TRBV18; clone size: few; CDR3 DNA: TGTGCCAGCTCACCATTTGGACAGCCGTATGGCTACACCTTC; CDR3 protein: CASSPFGQPYGYTF
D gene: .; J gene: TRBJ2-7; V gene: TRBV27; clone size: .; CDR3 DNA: TGTGCCAGCCGGGGCAGGGCCTACTCCTACGAGCAGTACTTC; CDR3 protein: CASRGRAYSYEQYF
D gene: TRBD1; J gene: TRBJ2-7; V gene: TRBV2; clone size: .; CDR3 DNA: TGTGCCAGCAGTGAACAGGGGGCCTTCTACGAGCAGTACTTC; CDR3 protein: CASSEQGAFYEQYF
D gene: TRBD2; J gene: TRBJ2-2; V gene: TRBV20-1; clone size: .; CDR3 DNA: TGCAGTGCTCGGGTGCTAGCGGACACCGGGGAGCTGTTTTTT; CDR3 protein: CSARVLADTGELFF
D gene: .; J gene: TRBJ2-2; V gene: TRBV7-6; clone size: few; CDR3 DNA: TGTGCCAGCAGCTCGCCCCGACGGACTAAAGGCACCGGGGAGCTGTTTTTT; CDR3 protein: CASSSPRRTKGTGELFF
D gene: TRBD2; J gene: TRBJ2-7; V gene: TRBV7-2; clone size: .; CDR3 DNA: TGTGCCAGCAGGAAAGGGGCGGGGGGAAGCGAGCAGTACTTC; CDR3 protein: CASRKGAGGSEQYF
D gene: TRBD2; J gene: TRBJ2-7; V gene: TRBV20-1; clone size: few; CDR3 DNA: TGCAGTGTCAGCCGAAGCGGGACTAGCGGGAGTAGGCTATCCTACGAGCAGTACTTC; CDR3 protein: CSVSRSGTSGSRLSYEQYF
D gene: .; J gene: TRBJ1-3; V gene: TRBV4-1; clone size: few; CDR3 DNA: TGCGCCAGCAGCCACGTAGTTACAGCACTGCCCGACACCATATATTTT; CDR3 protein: CASSHVVTALPDTIYF
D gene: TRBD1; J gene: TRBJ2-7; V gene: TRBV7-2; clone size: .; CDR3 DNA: TGTGCCAGCAGCTCCCAAGGACAGGCCGAAATTTACGAGCAGTACTTC; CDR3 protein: CASSSQGQAEIYEQYF
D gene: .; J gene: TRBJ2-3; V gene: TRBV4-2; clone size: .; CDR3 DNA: TGTGCCAGCAGCCAAGATGGTCCCTTCGAGACGCAGTATTTT; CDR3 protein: CASSQDGPFETQYF
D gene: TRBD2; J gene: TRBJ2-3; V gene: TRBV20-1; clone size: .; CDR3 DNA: TGCAGTGCTAGGACTAGCCTAGTGGATACGCAGTATTTT; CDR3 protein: CSARTSLVDTQYF
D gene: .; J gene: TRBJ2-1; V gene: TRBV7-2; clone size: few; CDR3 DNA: TGTGCCAGCAGCTTAGATGAATTTGGGGCGCAGTTCTTC; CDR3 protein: CASSLDEFGAQFF
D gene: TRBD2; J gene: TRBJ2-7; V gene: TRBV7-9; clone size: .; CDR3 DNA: TGTGCCAGCAGCTTAGTTCCCCTAGCGGGGAGAAGGAGCACCTACGAGCAGTACTTC; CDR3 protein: CASSLVPLAGRRSTYEQYF
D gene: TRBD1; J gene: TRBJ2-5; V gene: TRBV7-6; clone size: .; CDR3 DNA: TGTGCCAGCAGCCGCTTCCCGACAGGGGGAGGGGAGACCCAGTACTTC; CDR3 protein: CASSRFPTGGGETQYF